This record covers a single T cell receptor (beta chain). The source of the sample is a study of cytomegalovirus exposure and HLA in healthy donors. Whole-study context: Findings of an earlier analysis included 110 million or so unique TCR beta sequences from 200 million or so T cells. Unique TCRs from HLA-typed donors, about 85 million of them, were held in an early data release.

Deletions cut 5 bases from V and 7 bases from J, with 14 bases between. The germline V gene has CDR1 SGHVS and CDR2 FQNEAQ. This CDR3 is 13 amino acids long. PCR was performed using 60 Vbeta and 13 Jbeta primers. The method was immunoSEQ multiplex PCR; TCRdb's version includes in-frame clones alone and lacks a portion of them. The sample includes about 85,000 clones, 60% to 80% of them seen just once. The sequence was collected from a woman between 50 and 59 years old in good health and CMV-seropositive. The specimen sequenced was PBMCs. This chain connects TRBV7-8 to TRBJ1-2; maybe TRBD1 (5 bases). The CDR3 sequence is CASSRQLVFGYTF. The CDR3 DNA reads TGTGCCAGCAGCCGACAGTTGGTGTTTGGCTACACCTTC.